The source of this T cell receptor (beta chain) is a study of response to subunit inactivated influenza vaccine. V lost 8 bases, J lost 2 bases, and 17 bases stayed unmatched. The CDR3 is 18 amino acids. Via MiXCR, TCRdb re-called the RT-PCR reads, giving one row per CDR3 protein. The sample holds 650,000 to 800,000 distinct CDR3 sequences, approximately 15% seen once. The chain couples TRBV12-3 or TRBV12-4 to TRBJ2-7; the match to TRBD2 covers 11 bases. Here the sequenced sample was PBMCs from blood, taken approximately 15 days before vaccination. The source of this sequence is a man aged 50 to 60 who received an inactivated influenza vaccine. CDR3 sequence (DNA): TGTGCCAGCGGGTTATCCGGGACTAGCGGAGGGATTCCCTACGAGCAGTACTTC. Translated: CASGLSGTSGGIPYEQYF.